Below are 2 T cell receptor beta chains sequenced from a single sample in a study of blood T cells in healthy people across ages. A second PCR of 7 to 11 cycles used a sample-barcoded 5' primer and a J-beta primer mix. One entry per CDR3 protein results from TCRdb running MiXCR on the 5' RACE reads. The data show some 760,000 distinct CDR3 sequences, just under 25% seen once. This sample also appeared in a second study, on T cells of mothers and their children.

The specimen sequenced was blood. The receptors shown here come from a boy aged 5-17 years in good health.

The chain carries TRBV9 and TRBJ2-3, with D possibly matching TRBD1 (6 bases). Germline V gene data show CDR1 as SGDLS and CDR2 as YYNGEE. V shed 6 bases and J shed 3 bases, with 17 bases lying between them. This CDR3 spans 15 amino acids. CDR3 loop: CASTVEDRTTDTQYF. The CDR3 region has the DNA TGTGCCAGCACCGTTGAAGACAGGACTACAGATACGCAGTATTTT. The full variable domain, completed using reference TRBV9 and TRBJ2-3, is DSGVTQTPKHLITATGQRVTLRCSPRSGDLSVYWYQQSLDQGLQFLIQYYNGEERAKGNILERFSAQQFPDLHSELNLSSLELGDSALYFCASTVEDRTTDTQYFGPGTRLTVL.

This chain joins TRBV29-1 and TRBJ1-5, with a possible D match to TRBD1 (6 bases). Germline V gene data show CDR1 as SQVTM and CDR2 as ANQGSEA. V lost 5 bases and J 2 bases, leaving 13 bases between the germline ends. CDR3 size: 14 residues. CDR3 DNA: TGCAGCGTTCGGGGGCAGGGTGGCAATCAGCCCCAGCATTTT. It yields the protein CSVRGQGGNQPQHF.